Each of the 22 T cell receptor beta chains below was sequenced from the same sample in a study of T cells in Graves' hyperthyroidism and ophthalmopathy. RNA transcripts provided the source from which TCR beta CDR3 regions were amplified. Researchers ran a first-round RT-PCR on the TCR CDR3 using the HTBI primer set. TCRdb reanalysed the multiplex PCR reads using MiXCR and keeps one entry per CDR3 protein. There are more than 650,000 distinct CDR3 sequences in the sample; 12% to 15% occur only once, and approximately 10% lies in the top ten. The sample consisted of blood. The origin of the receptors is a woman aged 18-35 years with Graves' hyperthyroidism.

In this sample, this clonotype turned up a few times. CDR3 DNA sequence: TGCAGTGCTCGTTTCATCAGGGTCGGGACCTACAATGAGCAGTTCTTC. It encodes CSARFIRVGTYNEQFF. The chain has TRBV20-1 and TRBJ2-1; perhaps D is TRBD1 or TRBD2 (5 bases each). Trimming cost V 5 bases and J 2 bases, with 19 bases left between them. CDR3 length: 16 residues. In germline, CDR1 is DFQATT, CDR2 SNEGSKA (reference sequence).

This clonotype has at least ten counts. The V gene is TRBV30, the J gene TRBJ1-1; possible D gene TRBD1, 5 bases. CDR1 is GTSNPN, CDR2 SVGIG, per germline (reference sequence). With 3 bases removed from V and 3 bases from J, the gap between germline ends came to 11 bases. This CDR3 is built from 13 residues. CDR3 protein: CAWSEGTYTEAFF. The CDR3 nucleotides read TGTGCCTGGAGCGAAGGGACTTACACTGAAGCTTTCTTT.

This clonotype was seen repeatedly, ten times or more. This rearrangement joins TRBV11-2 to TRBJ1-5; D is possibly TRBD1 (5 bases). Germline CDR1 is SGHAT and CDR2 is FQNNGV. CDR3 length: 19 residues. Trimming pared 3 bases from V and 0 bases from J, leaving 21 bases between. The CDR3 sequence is CASSLGDFKGKVSNQPQHF. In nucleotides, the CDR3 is TGTGCCAGCAGCTTGGGGGATTTTAAGGGTAAAGTTAGCAATCAGCCCCAGCATTTT.

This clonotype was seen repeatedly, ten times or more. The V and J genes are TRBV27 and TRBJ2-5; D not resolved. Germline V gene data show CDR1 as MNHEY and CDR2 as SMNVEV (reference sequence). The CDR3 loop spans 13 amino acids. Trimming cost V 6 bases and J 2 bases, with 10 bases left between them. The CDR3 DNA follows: TGTGCCAGCAGATTGTCAGAACAAGAGACCCAGTACTTC. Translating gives CASRLSEQETQYF.

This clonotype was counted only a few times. The CDR3 coding sequence is TGCAGCGTTGAGCAGGGGGCGAACTATGGCTACACCTTC. Protein product: CSVEQGANYGYTF. This chain joins TRBV29-1 and TRBJ1-2; 8 positions agree with TRBD1. J lost 2 bases, V lost 3 bases, and 2 bases had no gene match. The CDR3 has 13 residues. Germline V gene sequence: CDR1 SQVTM, CDR2 ANQGSEA.

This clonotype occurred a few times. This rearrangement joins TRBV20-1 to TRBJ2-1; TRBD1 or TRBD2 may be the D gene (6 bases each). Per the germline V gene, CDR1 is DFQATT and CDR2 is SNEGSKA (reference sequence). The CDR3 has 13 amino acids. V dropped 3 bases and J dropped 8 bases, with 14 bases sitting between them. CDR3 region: CSARGKGDYEQFF. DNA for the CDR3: TGCAGTGCTAGGGGGAAGGGGGACTATGAGCAGTTCTTC.

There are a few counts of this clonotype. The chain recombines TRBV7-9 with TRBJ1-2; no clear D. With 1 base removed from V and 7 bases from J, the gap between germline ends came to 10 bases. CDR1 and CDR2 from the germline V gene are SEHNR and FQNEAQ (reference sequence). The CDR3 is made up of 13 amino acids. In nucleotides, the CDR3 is TGTGCCAGCAGCTTAGGGTATGTGGCTGGCTACACCTTC. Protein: CASSLGYVAGYTF.

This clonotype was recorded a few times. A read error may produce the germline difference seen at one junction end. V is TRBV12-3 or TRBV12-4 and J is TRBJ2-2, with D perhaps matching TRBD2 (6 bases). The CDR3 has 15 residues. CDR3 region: CANSASGSNTGELFF. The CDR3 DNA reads TGTGCCAACAGTGCGAGCGGGTCGAACACCGGGGAGCTGTTTTTT.

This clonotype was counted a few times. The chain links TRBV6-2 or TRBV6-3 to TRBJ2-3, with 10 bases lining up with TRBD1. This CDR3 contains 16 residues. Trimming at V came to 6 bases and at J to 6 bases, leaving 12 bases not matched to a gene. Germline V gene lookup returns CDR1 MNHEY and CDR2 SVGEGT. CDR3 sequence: CASRRQGAVSSDTQYF. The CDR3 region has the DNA TGTGCCAGCAGGAGACAGGGGGCCGTCTCTTCCGATACGCAGTATTTT.

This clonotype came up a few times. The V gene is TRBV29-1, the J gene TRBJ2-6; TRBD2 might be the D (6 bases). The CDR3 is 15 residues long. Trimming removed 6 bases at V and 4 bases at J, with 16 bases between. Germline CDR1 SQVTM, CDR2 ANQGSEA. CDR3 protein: CSVGPGAGGANVLTF. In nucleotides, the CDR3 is TGCAGCGTGGGCCCGGGCGCGGGAGGGGCCAACGTCCTGACTTTC.

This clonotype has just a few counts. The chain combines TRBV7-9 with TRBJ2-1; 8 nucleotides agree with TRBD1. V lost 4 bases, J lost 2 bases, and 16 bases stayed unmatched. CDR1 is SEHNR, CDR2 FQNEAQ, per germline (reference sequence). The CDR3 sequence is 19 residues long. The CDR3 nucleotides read TGTGCCAGCAGCTCCATATCCCGAATAGGACAGGGCCCCTACAATGAGCAGTTCTTC. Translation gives CASSSISRIGQGPYNEQFF.

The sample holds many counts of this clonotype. CDR3 residues: CSARDLRQGITDTQYF. In DNA, the CDR3 is TGCAGTGCTAGAGATCTCCGGCAGGGAATAACAGATACGCAGTATTTT. V usage is TRBV20-1 and J usage is TRBJ2-3, with D possibly TRBD1 on 5 matching bases. The germline V gene has CDR1 DFQATT and CDR2 SNEGSKA (reference sequence). V lost 0 bases to trimming and J lost 3 bases, with 16 bases between them. The CDR3 totals 16 residues.

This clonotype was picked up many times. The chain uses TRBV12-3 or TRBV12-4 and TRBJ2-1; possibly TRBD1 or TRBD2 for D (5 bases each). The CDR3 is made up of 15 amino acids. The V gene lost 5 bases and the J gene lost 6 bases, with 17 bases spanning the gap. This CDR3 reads CASSAGRVGANEQFF. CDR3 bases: TGTGCCAGCAGTGCCGGACGAGTCGGGGCCAATGAGCAGTTCTTC.

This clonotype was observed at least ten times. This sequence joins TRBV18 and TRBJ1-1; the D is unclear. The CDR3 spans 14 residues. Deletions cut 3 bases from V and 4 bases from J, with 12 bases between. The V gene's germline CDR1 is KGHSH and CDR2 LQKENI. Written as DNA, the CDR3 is TGTGCCAGCTCACCTTTGGGGAGTGGCACTGAAGCTTTCTTT. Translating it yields CASSPLGSGTEAFF.

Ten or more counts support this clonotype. CDR3 sequence (DNA): TGTGCCAGCAGTTCCCTACTAGGTCCAATCTACGAGCAGTACTTC. Protein product: CASSSLLGPIYEQYF. The J gene is TRBJ2-7, the V gene TRBV6-1; tentatively, D is TRBD2 (5 bases). V was clipped by 5 bases and J by 3 bases, with 17 bases between them. The CDR3 length is 15 residues. Germline V gene sequence: CDR1 MNHNS, CDR2 SASEGT.

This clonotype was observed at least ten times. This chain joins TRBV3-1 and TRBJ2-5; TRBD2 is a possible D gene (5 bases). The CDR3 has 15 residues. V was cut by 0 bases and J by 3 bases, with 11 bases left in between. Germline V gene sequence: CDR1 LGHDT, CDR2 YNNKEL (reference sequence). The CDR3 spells CASSQDLLLEETQYF. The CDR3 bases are TGTGCCAGCAGCCAAGATCTGTTACTAGAAGAGACCCAGTACTTC.

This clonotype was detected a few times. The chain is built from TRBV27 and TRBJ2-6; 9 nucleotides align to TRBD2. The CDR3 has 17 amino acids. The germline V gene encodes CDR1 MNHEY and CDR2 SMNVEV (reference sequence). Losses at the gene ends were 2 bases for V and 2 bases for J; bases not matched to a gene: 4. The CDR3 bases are TGTGCCAGCAGTTTAGCGGGAGGGCCACCTGGGGCCAACGTCCTGACTTTC. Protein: CASSLAGGPPGANVLTF.

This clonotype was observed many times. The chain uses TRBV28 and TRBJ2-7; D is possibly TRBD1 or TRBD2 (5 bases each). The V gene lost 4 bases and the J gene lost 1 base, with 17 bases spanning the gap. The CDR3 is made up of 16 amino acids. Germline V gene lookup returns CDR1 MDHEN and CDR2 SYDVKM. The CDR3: CASSSPRWDGSYEQYF. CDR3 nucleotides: TGTGCCAGCAGTTCCCCCCGGTGGGACGGTTCCTACGAGCAGTACTTC.

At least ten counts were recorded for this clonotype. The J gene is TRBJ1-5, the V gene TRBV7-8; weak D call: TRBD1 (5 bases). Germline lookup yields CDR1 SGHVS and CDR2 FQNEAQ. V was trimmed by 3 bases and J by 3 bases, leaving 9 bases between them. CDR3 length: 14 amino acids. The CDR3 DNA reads TGTGCCAGCAGCTTTGGGGGGTACAATCAGCCCCAGCATTTT. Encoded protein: CASSFGGYNQPQHF. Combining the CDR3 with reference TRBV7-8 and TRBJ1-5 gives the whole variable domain GAGVSQSPRYKVAKRGQDVALRCDPISGHVSLFWYQQALGQGPEFLTYFQNEAQLDKSGLPSDRFFAERPEGSVSTLKIQRTQQEDSAVYLCASSFGGYNQPQHFGDGTRLSIL.

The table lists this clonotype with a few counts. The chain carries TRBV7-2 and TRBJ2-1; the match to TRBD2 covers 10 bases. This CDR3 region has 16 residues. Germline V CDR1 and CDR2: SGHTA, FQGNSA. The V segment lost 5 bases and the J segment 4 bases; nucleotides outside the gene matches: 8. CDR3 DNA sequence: TGTGCCAGCAGCGTCGCTAGCGGGAGTTGGTACAATGAGCAGTTCTTC. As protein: CASSVASGSWYNEQFF.

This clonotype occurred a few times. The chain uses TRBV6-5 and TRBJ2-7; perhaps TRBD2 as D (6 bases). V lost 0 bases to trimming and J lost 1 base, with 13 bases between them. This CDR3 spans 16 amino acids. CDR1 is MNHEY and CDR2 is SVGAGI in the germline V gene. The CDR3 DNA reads TGTGCCAGCAGTTACTCGGAACGCCGGGGGTCCTACGAGCAGTACTTC. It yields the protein CASSYSERRGSYEQYF.

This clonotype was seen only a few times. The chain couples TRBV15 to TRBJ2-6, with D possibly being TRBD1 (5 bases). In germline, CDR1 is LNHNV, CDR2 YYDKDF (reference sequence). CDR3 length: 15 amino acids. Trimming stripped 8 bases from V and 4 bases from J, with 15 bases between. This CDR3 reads CATGSVGEGANVLTF. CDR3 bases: TGTGCCACCGGGTCGGTAGGGGAAGGGGCCAACGTCCTGACTTTC.